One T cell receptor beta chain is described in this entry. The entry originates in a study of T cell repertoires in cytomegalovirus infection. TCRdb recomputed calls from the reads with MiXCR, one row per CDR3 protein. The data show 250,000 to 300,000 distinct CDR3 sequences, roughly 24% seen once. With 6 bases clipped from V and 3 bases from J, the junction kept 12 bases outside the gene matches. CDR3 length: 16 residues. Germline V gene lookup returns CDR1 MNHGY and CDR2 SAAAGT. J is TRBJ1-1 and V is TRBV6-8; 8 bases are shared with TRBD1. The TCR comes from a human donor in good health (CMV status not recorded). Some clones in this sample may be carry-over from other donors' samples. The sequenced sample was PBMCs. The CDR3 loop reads CASSNKGQGSYTEAFF. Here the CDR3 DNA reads TGTGCCAGCAGCAACAAAGGACAGGGAAGTTACACTGAAGCTTTCTTT.